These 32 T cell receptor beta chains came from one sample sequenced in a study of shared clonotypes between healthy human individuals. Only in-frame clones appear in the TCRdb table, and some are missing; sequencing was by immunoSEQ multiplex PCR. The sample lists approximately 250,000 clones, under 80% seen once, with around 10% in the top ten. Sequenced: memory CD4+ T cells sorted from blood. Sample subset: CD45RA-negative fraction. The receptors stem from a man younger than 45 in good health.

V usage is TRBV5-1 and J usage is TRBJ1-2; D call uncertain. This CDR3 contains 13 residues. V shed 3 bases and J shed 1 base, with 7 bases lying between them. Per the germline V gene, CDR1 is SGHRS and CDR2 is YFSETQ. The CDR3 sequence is CASSSRVNYGYTF. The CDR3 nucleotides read TGCGCCAGCAGCTCCCGGGTTAACTATGGCTACACCTTC.

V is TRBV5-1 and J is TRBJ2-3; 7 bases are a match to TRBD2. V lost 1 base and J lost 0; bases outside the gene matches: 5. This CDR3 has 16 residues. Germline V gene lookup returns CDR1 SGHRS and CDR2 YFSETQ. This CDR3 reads CASSLLAGASTDTQYF. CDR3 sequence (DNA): TGCGCCAGCAGCTTGTTGGCGGGAGCTAGCACAGATACGCAGTATTTT.

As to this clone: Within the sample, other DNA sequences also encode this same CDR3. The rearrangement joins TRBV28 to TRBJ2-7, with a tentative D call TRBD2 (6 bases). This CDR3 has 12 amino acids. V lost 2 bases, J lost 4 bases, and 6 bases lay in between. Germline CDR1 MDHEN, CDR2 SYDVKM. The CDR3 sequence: CASSLAGYEQYF. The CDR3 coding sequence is TGTGCCAGCAGTTTAGCGGGGTACGAGCAGTACTTC.

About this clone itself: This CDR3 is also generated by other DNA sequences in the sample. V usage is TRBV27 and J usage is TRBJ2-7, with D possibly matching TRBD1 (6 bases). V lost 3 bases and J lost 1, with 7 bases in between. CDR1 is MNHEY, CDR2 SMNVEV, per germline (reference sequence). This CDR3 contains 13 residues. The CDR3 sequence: CASSFQGSYEQYF. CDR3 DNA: TGTGCCAGCAGTTTCCAGGGGTCCTACGAGCAGTACTTC.

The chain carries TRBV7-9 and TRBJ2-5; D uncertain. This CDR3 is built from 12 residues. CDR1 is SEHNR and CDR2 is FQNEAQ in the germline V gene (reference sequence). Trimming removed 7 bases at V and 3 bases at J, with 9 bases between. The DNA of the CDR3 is TGTGCCAGCAAAACGACCAAAGAGACCCAGTACTTC. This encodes CASKTTKETQYF.

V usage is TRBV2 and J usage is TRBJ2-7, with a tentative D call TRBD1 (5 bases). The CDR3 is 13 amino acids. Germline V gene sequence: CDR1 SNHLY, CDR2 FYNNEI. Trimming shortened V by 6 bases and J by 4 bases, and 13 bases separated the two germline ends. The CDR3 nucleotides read TGTGCCAGCAGGGGGTCAGGGTGGTACGAGCAGTACTTC. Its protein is CASRGSGWYEQYF.

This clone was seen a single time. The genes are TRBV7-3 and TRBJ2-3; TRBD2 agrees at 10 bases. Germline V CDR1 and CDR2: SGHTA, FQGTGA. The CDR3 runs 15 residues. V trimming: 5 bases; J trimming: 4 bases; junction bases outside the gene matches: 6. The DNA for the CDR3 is TGTGCCAGCAGCCTAGGACTAGCGGAGGCAGATACGCAGTATTTT. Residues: CASSLGLAEADTQYF.

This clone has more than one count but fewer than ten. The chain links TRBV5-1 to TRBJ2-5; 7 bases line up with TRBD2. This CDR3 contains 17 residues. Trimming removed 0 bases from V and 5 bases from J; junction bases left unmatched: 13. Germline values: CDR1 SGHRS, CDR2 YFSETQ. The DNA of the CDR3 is TGCGCCAGCAGCTTGGCCGTCACGGGAGGAATCGGGGAGACCCAGTACTTC. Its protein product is CASSLAVTGGIGETQYF.

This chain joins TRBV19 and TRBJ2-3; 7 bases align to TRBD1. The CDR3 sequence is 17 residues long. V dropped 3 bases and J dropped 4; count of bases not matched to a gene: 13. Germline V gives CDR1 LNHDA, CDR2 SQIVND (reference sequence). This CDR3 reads CASSILKGARGADTQYF. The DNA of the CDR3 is TGTGCCAGTAGTATCTTGAAGGGGGCTAGAGGGGCAGATACGCAGTATTTT.

The CDR3 DNA follows: TGTGCCAGCAGCTTGGAATTCCGATACAATGAGCAGTTCTTC. Protein sequence: CASSLEFRYNEQFF. The chain carries TRBV5-6 and TRBJ2-1; D call uncertain. This CDR3 comprises 14 residues. V was shortened by 0 bases and J by 4 bases, with 8 bases between the two germline ends. Germline loops: CDR1 SGHDT, CDR2 YYEEEE. The full variable domain, completed using reference TRBV5-6 and TRBJ2-1, is DAGVTQSPTHLIKTRGQQVTLRCSPKSGHDTVSWYQQALGQGPQFIFQYYEEEERQRGNFPDRFSGHQFPNYSSELNVNALLLGDSALYLCASSLEFRYNEQFFGPGTRLTVL.

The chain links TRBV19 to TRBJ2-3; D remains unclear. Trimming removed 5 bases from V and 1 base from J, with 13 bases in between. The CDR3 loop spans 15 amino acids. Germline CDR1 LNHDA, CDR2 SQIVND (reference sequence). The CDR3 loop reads CASSPRLVGTDTQYF. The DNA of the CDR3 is TGTGCCAGTAGTCCCCGCCTTGTGGGCACAGATACGCAGTATTTT.

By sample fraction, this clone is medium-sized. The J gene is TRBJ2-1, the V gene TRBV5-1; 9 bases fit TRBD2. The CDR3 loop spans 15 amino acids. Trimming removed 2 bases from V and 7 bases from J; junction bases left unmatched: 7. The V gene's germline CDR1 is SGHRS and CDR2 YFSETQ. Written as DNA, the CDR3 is TGCGCCAGCAGCTTCTCCGGGACTAGCCTGAATGAGCAGTTCTTC. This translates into CASSFSGTSLNEQFF.

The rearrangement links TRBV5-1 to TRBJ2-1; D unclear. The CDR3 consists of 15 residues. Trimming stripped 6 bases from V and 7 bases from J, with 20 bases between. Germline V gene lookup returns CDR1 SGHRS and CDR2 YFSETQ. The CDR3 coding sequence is TGCGCCAGCACCCTCAGAACCTCGGGTAGGAATGAGCAGTTCTTC. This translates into CASTLRTSGRNEQFF.

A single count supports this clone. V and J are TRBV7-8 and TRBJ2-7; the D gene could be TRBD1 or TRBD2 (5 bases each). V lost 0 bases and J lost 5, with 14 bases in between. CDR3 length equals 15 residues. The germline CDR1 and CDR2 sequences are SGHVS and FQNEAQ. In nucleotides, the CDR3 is TGTGCCAGCAGCTTAGCGCTGGGGTGGGACGACGAGCAGTACTTC. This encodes CASSLALGWDDEQYF.

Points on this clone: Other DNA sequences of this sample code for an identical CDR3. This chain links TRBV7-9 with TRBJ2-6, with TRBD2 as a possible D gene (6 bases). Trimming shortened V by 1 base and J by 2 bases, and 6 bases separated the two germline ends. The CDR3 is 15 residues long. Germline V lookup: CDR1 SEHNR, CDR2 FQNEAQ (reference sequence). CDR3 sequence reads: CASSLGEAGANVLTF. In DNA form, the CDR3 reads TGTGCCAGCAGCTTAGGGGAGGCTGGGGCCAACGTCCTGACTTTC.

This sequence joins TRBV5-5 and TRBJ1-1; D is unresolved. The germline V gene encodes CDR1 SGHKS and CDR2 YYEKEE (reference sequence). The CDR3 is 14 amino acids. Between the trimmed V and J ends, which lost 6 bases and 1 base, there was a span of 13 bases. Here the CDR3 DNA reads TGTGCCAGCACTCTATCGGGCCAGAACACTGAAGCTTTCTTT. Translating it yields CASTLSGQNTEAFF.

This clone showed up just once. DNA for the CDR3: TGTGCCAGCAGCCAAAAGGGGACTGGTGGGTACAATGAGCAGTTCTTC. Encoded protein: CASSQKGTGGYNEQFF. The genes are TRBV4-2 and TRBJ2-1; possible D gene TRBD2, 6 bases. V lost 2 bases and J lost 4, with 15 bases in between. CDR1 is LGHNA and CDR2 is YNFKEQ in the germline V gene. The CDR3 totals 16 residues.

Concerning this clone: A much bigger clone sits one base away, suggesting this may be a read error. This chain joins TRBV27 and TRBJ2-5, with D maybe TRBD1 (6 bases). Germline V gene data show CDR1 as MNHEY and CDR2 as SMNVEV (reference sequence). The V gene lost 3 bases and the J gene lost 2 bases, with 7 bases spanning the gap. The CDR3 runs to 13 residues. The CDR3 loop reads CASSFGQQETQYF. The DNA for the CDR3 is TGTGCCAGCAGTTTTGGACAGCAAGAGACCCAGTACTTC.

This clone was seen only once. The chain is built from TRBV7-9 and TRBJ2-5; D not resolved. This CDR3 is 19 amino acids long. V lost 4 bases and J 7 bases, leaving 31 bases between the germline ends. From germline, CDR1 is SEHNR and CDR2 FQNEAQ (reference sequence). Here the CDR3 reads CASSSRTHGGGTGLGTQYF. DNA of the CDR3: TGTGCCAGCAGCTCACGAACCCACGGCGGCGGAACCGGATTGGGGACCCAGTACTTC.

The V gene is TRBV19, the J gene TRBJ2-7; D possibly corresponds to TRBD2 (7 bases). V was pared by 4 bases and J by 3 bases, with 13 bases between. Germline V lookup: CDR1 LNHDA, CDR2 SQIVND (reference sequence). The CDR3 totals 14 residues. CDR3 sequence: CASSSGRGGYEQYF. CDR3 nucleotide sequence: TGTGCCAGTAGTAGCGGGAGAGGGGGCTACGAGCAGTACTTC.

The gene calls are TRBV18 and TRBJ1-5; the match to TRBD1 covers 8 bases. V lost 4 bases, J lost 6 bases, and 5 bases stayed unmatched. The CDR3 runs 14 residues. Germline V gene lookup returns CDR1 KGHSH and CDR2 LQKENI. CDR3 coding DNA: TGTGCCAGCTCACTTACAGGGGGGACTCAGCCCCAGCATTTT. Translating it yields CASSLTGGTQPQHF.

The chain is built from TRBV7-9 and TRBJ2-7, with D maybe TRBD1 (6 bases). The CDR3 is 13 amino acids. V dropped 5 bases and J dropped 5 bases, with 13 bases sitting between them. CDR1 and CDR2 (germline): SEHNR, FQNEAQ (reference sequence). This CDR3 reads CASSPTGLHEQYF. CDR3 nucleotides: TGTGCCAGCAGCCCAACAGGGCTCCACGAGCAGTACTTC.

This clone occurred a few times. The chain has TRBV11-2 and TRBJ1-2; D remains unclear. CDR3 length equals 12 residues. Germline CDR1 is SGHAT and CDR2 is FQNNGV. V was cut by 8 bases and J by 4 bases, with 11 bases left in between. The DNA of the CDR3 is TGTGCCAGCGCTGCCCTTTCCTATGGCTACACCTTC. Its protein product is CASAALSYGYTF.

CDR3 region: CASSAGLLTEAFF. DNA of the CDR3: TGTGCCAGCAGTGCGGGCCTCCTCACTGAAGCTTTCTTT. This chain uses TRBV6-1 with TRBJ1-1; no definite D call. The germline V and J ends were trimmed by 4 bases and 4 bases, with 10 bases remaining between them. The CDR3 sequence is 13 residues long. Germline V gene data show CDR1 as MNHNS and CDR2 as SASEGT.

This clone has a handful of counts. The CDR3 region has the DNA TGCGCCAGCAGCTTGTCGACAACAGGGGACTATGGCTACACCTTC. This gives the protein CASSLSTTGDYGYTF. The V gene is TRBV5-1, the J gene TRBJ1-2; 7 bases match TRBD1. The length of the CDR3 is 15 residues. The germline CDR1 and CDR2 sequences are SGHRS and YFSETQ. V shed 1 base, J shed 3 bases, and the junction held 6 bases outside the gene matches.

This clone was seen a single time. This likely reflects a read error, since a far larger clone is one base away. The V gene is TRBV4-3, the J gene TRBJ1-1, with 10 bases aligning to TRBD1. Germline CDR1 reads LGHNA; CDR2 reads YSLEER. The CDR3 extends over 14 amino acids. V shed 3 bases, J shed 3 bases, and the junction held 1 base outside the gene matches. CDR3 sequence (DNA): TGCGCCAGCAGCCAGGGACAGGGGCACACTGAAGCTTTCTTT. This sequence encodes CASSQGQGHTEAFF.

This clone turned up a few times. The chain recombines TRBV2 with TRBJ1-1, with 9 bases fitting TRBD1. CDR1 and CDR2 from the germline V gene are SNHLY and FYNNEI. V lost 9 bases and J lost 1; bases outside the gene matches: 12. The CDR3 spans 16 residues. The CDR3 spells CARQQGASIENTEAFF. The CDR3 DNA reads TGTGCCAGGCAACAGGGGGCGAGTATAGAGAACACTGAAGCTTTCTTT. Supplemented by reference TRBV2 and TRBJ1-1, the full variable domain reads EPEVTQTPSHQVTQMGQEVILRCVPISNHLYFYWYRQILGQKVEFLVSFYNNEISEKSEIFDDQFSVERPDGSNFTLKIRSTKLEDSAMYFCARQQGASIENTEAFFGQGTRLTVV.

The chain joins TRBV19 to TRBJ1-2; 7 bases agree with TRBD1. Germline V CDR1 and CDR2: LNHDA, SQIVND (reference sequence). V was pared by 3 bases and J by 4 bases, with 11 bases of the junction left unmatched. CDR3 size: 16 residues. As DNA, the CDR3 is TGTGCCAGTAGTATGTGGGGACAGCCGGAGGTCTATGGCTACACCTTC. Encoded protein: CASSMWGQPEVYGYTF. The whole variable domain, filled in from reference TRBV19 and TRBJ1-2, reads DGGITQSPKYLFRKEGQNVTLSCEQNLNHDAMYWYRQDPGQGLRLIYYSQIVNDFQKGDIAEGYSVSREKKESFPLTVTSAQKNPTAFYLCASSMWGQPEVYGYTFGSGTRLTVV.

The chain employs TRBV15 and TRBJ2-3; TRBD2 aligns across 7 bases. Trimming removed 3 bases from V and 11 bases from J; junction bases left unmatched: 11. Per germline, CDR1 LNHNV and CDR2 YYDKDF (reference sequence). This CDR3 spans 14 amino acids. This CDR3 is CATSSGWDYSMQYF. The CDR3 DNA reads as TGTGCCACCAGCAGTGGCTGGGACTACTCCATGCAGTATTTT. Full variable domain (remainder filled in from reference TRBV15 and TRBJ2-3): DAMVIQNPRYQVTQFGKPVTLSCSQTLNHNVMYWYQQKSSQAPKLLFHYYDKDFNNEADTPDNFQSRRPNTSFCFLDIRSPGLGDTAMYLCATSSGWDYSMQYFGPGTRLTVL.

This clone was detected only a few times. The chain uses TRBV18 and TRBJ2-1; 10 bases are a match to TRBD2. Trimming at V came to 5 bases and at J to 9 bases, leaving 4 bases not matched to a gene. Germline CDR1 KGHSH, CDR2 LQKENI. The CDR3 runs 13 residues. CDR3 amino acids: CASSGTSDFEQFF. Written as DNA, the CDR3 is TGTGCCAGCTCAGGGACTAGCGATTTTGAGCAGTTCTTC.

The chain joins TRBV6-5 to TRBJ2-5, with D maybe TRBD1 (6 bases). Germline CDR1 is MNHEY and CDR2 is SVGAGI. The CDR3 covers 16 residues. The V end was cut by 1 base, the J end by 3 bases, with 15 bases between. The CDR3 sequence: CASSYWAAGVKETQYF. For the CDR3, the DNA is TGTGCCAGCAGTTACTGGGCCGCAGGGGTGAAAGAGACCCAGTACTTC.

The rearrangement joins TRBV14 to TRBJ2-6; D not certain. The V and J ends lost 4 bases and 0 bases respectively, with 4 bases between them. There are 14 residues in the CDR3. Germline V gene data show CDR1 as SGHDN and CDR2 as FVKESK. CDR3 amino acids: CASSRASGANVLTF. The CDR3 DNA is TGTGCCAGCAGCCGCGCCTCTGGGGCCAACGTCCTGACTTTC. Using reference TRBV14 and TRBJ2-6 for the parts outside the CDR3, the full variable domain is EAGVTQFPSHSVIEKGQTVTLRCDPISGHDNLYWYRRVMGKEIKFLLHFVKESKQDESGMPNNRFLAERTGGTYSTLKVQPAELEDSGVYFCASSRASGANVLTFGAGSRLTVL.